The 20 T cell receptor beta chains given below trace back to one sample, sequenced in a study of cytomegalovirus exposure and HLA in healthy donors. 60 Vbeta and 13 Jbeta primers were used in PCR. Method: immunoSEQ multiplex PCR; TCRdb's copy keeps in-frame clones and lacks some. The sample holds under 65,000 clones, approximately 80% seen once. Material for sequencing was PBMCs. These receptors came from a man in his forties or fifties in good health and CMV-seronegative.

The V gene is TRBV2, the J gene TRBJ2-3, with D tentatively TRBD2 (6 bases). V was shortened by 7 bases and J by 4 bases, with 12 bases between the two germline ends. The germline V gene has CDR1 SNHLY and CDR2 FYNNEI. The CDR3 has 13 amino acids. CDR3 sequence (DNA): TGTGCCAGCATAGCGGACCCCCCAGATACGCAGTATTTT. Its protein product is CASIADPPDTQYF.

The J gene is TRBJ2-3, the V gene TRBV4-3; TRBD2 matches at 7 bases. This CDR3 has 15 residues. Germline CDR1 LGHNA, CDR2 YSLEER. Unmatched junction bases numbered 6, after V lost 0 bases and J lost 6 bases. CDR3 sequence reads: CASSQEWGGDDTQYF. The CDR3 DNA follows: TGCGCCAGCAGCCAAGAATGGGGGGGGGATGATACGCAGTATTTT.

This clone was observed a handful of times. The V and J genes are TRBV4-1 and TRBJ1-1; the match to TRBD1 covers 7 bases. The CDR3 totals 17 residues. Germline trimming cut 3 bases from V and 0 bases from J; bases unmatched to any gene: 10. Germline V gene data show CDR1 as MGHRA and CDR2 as YSYEKL. The CDR3 sequence: CASSQSTQGVLNTEAFF. The CDR3 coding sequence is TGCGCCAGCAGCCAGAGCACCCAGGGGGTCTTGAACACTGAAGCTTTCTTT.

CDR3 nucleotide sequence: TGTGCCAGCCTTTTAGGGGGGGGCACTCTGGGGGAGCAGTACTTC. It codes for CASLLGGGTLGEQYF. This chain connects TRBV6-6 to TRBJ2-7; D is possibly TRBD2 (7 bases). In germline, CDR1 is MNHNY, CDR2 SVGAGI (reference sequence). The ends were cut back, 8 bases at V and 7 bases at J, with 24 bases in the middle. This CDR3 has 15 amino acids.

The rearrangement joins TRBV5-6 to TRBJ1-2; 12 positions match TRBD1. V lost 4 bases to trimming and J lost 1 base; unmatched junction nucleotides: 5. In germline, CDR1 is SGHDT, CDR2 YYEEEE. The CDR3 is 16 amino acids. The CDR3 DNA follows: TGTGCCAGCAGCCCGGGACAGGGGGCGCTTAACTATGGCTACACCTTC. Amino acid sequence: CASSPGQGALNYGYTF.

The chain carries TRBV5-5 and TRBJ2-7; 8 bases are shared with TRBD1. This CDR3 is built from 13 residues. Germline assignment: CDR1 SGHKS and CDR2 YYEKEE (reference sequence). The junction had 1 base not matched to a gene; V was cut back by 3 bases and J by 2 bases. CDR3 nucleotide sequence: TGTGCCAGCAGCTGGACAGGGACCTACGAGCAGTACTTC. Amino acid sequence: CASSWTGTYEQYF.

The chain combines TRBV2 with TRBJ2-1; D perhaps matches TRBD2 (7 bases). The V gene's germline CDR1 is SNHLY and CDR2 FYNNEI. The CDR3 extends over 15 amino acids. V was pared by 1 base and J by 6 bases, with 13 bases between. As DNA, the CDR3 is TGTGCCAGCAGTGAAGTGCGGGGGCCATCCAATGAGCAGTTCTTC. This encodes CASSEVRGPSNEQFF. The complete variable domain, with remaining parts taken from reference TRBV2 and TRBJ2-1, reads EPEVTQTPSHQVTQMGQEVILRCVPISNHLYFYWYRQILGQKVEFLVSFYNNEISEKSEIFDDQFSVERPDGSNFTLKIRSTKLEDSAMYFCASSEVRGPSNEQFFGPGTRLTVL.

The chain combines TRBV5-5 with TRBJ1-4; no firm D call. Germline lookup yields CDR1 SGHKS and CDR2 YYEKEE (reference sequence). The length of the CDR3 is 15 residues. The ends were cut back, 0 bases at V and 8 bases at J, with 14 bases in the middle. CDR3 sequence reads: CASSLEDGKWEKLFF. The CDR3 DNA is TGTGCCAGCAGCTTGGAAGACGGGAAGTGGGAAAAACTGTTTTTT.

This sequence joins TRBV2 and TRBJ2-5; TRBD2 is a possible D gene (5 bases). V gave up 7 bases and J gave up 5 bases, with 17 bases separating them. Germline V CDR1 and CDR2: SNHLY, FYNNEI. The length of the CDR3 is 14 residues. Here the CDR3 reads CASTPPRRGETQYF. The CDR3 DNA reads TGTGCCAGCACTCCACCCCGGAGAGGGGAGACCCAGTACTTC.

The chain uses TRBV7-8 and TRBJ1-5; D uncertain. Germline V lookup: CDR1 SGHVS, CDR2 FQNEAQ. The CDR3 totals 16 residues. Trimming left V 4 bases short and J 5 bases short, with 18 bases between. CDR3 nucleotides: TGTGCCAGCAGCTCAAGGCGCGGGGAGGGCGATCAGCCCCAGCATTTT. This sequence encodes CASSSRRGEGDQPQHF.

J is TRBJ2-7 and V is TRBV6-1, with D perhaps matching TRBD1 (6 bases). V was pared by 10 bases and J by 5 bases, with 12 bases between. This CDR3 is 11 amino acids long. The V gene's germline CDR1 is MNHNS and CDR2 SASEGT. The DNA of the CDR3 is TGTGCCACCTTCACAGGGCACGAGCAGTACTTC. Translation: CATFTGHEQYF.

The chain is built from TRBV2 and TRBJ2-5, with TRBD2 matching over 9 bases. Germline CDR1 is SNHLY and CDR2 is FYNNEI. The trim removed 3 bases at V and 10 bases at J, leaving 9 bases unmatched. The CDR3 contains 14 residues. In DNA, the CDR3 is TGTGCCAGCAGTGAGCTAGCGGGGCTCCCCGACCAGTACTTC. Translated: CASSELAGLPDQYF.

V usage is TRBV5-1 and J usage is TRBJ2-5; 8 bases agree with TRBD1. The germline V gene encodes CDR1 SGHRS and CDR2 YFSETQ. Trimming cost V 2 bases and J 5 bases; bases outside gene matches: 8. The CDR3 loop spans 15 amino acids. DNA for the CDR3: TGCGCCAGCAGCTTAAGGACAGGGTCGGGGGAGACCCAGTACTTC. Translated: CASSLRTGSGETQYF.

The rearrangement uses TRBV19 and TRBJ2-2, with D hard to call. Between the trimmed V and J ends, which lost 1 base and 0 bases, there was a span of 6 bases. CDR1 LNHDA and CDR2 SQIVND come from the germline V gene (reference sequence). The CDR3 totals 15 residues. DNA of the CDR3: TGTGCCAGTAGTATAGGGCTGACGAACACCGGGGAGCTGTTTTTT. Translated: CASSIGLTNTGELFF.

The genes are TRBV7-8 and TRBJ2-1, with 9 bases fitting TRBD2. Germline trimming cut 4 bases from V and 7 bases from J; bases unmatched to any gene: 8. Germline CDR1 and CDR2: SGHVS and FQNEAQ. CDR3 size: 15 residues. The CDR3 loop is CASSYPAGGVNEQFF. In nucleotides, the CDR3 is TGTGCCAGCAGCTATCCCGCGGGGGGGGTTAATGAGCAGTTCTTC. The entire variable domain, with the rest obtained from reference TRBV7-8 and TRBJ2-1, is as follows: GAGVSQSPRYKVAKRGQDVALRCDPISGHVSLFWYQQALGQGPEFLTYFQNEAQLDKSGLPSDRFFAERPEGSVSTLKIQRTQQEDSAVYLCASSYPAGGVNEQFFGPGTRLTVL.

The sample holds one count of this clone. The chain carries TRBV7-2 and TRBJ1-5; tentatively, D is TRBD1 (5 bases). Germline V lookup: CDR1 SGHTA, CDR2 FQGNSA. This CDR3 is 15 amino acids long. V was pared by 0 bases and J by 6 bases, with 12 bases between. The CDR3 region is CASSLAVTGVQPQHF. CDR3 DNA sequence: TGTGCCAGCAGCTTAGCTGTCACGGGGGTTCAGCCCCAGCATTTT. The whole variable domain, remainder taken from reference TRBV7-2 and TRBJ1-5, is GAGVSQSPSNKVTEKGKDVELRCDPISGHTALYWYRQSLGQGLEFLIYFQGNSAPDKSGLPSDRFSAERTGGSVSTLTIQRTQQEDSAVYLCASSLAVTGVQPQHFGDGTRLSIL.

The table lists this clone with a count of one. The V gene is TRBV5-1, the J gene TRBJ2-3, with D possibly matching TRBD2 (5 bases). Germline V CDR1 and CDR2: SGHRS, YFSETQ. This CDR3 is built from 16 residues. V shed 2 bases and J shed 0 bases, with 13 bases lying between them. This CDR3 is CASSFQPAASTDTQYF. DNA for the CDR3: TGCGCCAGCAGCTTCCAGCCAGCGGCCAGCACAGATACGCAGTATTTT. The complete variable domain, with remaining parts taken from reference TRBV5-1 and TRBJ2-3, reads KAGVTQTPRYLIKTRGQQVTLSCSPISGHRSVSWYQQTPGQGLQFLFEYFSETQRNKGNFPGRFSGRQFSNSRSEMNVSTLELGDSALYLCASSFQPAASTDTQYFGPGTRLTVL.

The chain links TRBV10-3 to TRBJ2-7; tentatively, D is TRBD2 (6 bases). Between the trimmed V and J ends, which lost 2 bases and 3 bases, there was a span of 11 bases. This CDR3 has 14 residues. CDR1 and CDR2 (germline): ENHRY, SYGVKD. The CDR3 loop is CAISEKQDYYEQYF. In DNA form, the CDR3 reads TGTGCCATCAGTGAGAAACAGGACTACTACGAGCAGTACTTC.

This chain uses TRBV5-1 with TRBJ2-2; 8 bases are shared with TRBD2. This CDR3 has 17 residues. After removal of 0 bases from V and 5 bases from J, the junction contained 9 bases not matched to a gene. CDR1 and CDR2 (germline): SGHRS, YFSETQ. The CDR3 sequence is CASSLAVGLALTGELFF. CDR3 DNA: TGCGCCAGCAGCTTGGCCGTAGGACTAGCTTTGACCGGGGAGCTGTTTTTT.

This sequence joins TRBV12-5 and TRBJ2-5, with 11 bases lining up with TRBD2. J was trimmed by 5 bases and V by 2 bases; bases with no gene match: 19. Germline V gives CDR1 LGHNT, CDR2 FRNRAP. This CDR3 is built from 20 residues. CDR3 coding DNA: TGTGCTAGTGGTTTGTCACAAAAAAGGACTAGCGGGTTAGTGTGGGAGACCCAGTACTTC. This gives the protein CASGLSQKRTSGLVWETQYF.